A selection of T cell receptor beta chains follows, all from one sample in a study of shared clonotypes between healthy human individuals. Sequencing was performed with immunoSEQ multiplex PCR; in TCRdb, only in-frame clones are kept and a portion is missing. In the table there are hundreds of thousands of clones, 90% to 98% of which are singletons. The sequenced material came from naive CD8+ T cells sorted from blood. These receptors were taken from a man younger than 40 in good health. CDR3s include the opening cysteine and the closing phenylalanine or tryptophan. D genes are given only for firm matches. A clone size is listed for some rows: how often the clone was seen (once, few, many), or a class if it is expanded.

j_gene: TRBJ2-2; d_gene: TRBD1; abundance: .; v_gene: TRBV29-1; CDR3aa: CSVEDRGREGSGELFF; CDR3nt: TGCAGCGTTGAGGACAGGGGACGCGAGGGGTCCGGGGAGCTGTTTTTT
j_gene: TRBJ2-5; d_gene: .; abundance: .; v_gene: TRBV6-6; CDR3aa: CASSYSNRPETQYF; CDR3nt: TGTGCCAGCAGTTACTCGAATAGGCCGGAGACCCAGTACTTC
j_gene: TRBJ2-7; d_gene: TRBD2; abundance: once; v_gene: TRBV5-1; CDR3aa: CASSFYSGETYEQYF; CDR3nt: TGCGCCAGCAGCTTTTATAGCGGGGAAACCTACGAGCAGTACTTC
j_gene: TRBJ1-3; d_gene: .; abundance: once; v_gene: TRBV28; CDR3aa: CASSFRPSRVSDGNTIYF; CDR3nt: TGTGCCAGCAGTTTCCGCCCCAGCAGGGTGTCCGATGGAAACACCATATATTTT
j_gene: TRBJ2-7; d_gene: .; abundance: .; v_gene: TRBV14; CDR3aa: CASSQSGNSYEQYF; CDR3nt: TGTGCCAGCAGCCAATCCGGGAATTCCTACGAGCAGTACTTC
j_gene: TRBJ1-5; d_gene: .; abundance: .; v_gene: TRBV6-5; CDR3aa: CASSNTMWQPQHF; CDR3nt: TGTGCCAGCAGTAATACAATGTGGCAGCCCCAGCATTTT
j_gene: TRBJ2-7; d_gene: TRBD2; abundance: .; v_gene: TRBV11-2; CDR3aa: CASSRTSEPTSGLSYEQYF; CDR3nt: TGTGCCAGCAGCCGAACGTCCGAACCGACTAGCGGCCTCTCCTACGAGCAGTACTTC
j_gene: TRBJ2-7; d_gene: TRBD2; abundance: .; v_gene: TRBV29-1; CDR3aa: CSAHLAGTYEQYF; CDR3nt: TGCAGCGCCCATCTAGCGGGGACCTACGAGCAGTACTTC
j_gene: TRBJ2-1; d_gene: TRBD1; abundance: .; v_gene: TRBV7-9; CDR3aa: CASSSTKRGTGGGGKQFF; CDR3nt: TGTGCCAGCAGCTCCACTAAGCGGGGGACAGGGGGAGGAGGGAAGCAGTTCTTC
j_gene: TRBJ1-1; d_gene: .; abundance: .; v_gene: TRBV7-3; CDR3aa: CASSPTGSWNTEAFF; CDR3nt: TGTGCCAGCAGCCCGACGGGCAGCTGGAACACTGAAGCTTTCTTT
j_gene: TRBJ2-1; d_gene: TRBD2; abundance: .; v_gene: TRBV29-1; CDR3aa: CSVEGRLAEIRRNEQFF; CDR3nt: TGCAGCGTTGAAGGGCGGCTAGCGGAGATAAGGCGCAATGAGCAGTTCTTC
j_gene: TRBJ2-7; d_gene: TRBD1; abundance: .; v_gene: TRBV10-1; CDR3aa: CATRDRVPYEQYF; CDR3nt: TGCGCCACACGGGACAGGGTGCCCTACGAGCAGTACTTC
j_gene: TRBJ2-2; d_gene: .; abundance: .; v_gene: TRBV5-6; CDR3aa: CASSRLGNTDTGELFF; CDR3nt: TGTGCCAGCAGTCGACTAGGGAATACCGACACCGGGGAGCTGTTTTTT
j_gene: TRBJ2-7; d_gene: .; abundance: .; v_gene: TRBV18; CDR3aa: CASSPLPVHEQYF; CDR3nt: TGTGCCAGCTCACCTTTACCGGTCCACGAGCAGTACTTC
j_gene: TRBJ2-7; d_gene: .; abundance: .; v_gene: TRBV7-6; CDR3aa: CASSLVGESYEQYF; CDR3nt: TGTGCCAGCAGCTTAGTTGGCGAATCCTACGAGCAGTACTTC
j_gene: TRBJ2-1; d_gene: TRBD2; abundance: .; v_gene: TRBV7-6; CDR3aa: CASSLGKLAGRDRPRTYNEQFF; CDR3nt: TGTGCCAGCAGCTTAGGGAAACTAGCGGGGCGAGACAGGCCTCGGACATACAATGAGCAGTTCTTC
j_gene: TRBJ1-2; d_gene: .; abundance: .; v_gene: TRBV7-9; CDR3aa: CASSMGIGHLLYGYTF; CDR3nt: TGTGCCAGCAGCATGGGAATAGGACACCTACTCTATGGCTACACCTTC
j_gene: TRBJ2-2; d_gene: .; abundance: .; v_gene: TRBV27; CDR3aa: CASKSPAAAGELFF; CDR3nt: TGTGCCAGCAAGTCCCCGGCAGCAGCCGGGGAGCTGTTTTTT
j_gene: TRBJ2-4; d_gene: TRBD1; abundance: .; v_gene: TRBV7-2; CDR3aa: CASSHQGQGAIKNIQYF; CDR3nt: TGTGCCAGCAGCCACCAAGGACAGGGGGCTATCAAAAACATTCAGTACTTC
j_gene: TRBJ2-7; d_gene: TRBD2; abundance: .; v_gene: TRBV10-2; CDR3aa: CASTVRTSGISEQYF; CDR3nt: TGCGCCAGCACCGTTCGTACTAGCGGGATTAGCGAGCAGTACTTC
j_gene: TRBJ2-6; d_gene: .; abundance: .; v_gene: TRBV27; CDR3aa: CASSGLMSSGANVLTF; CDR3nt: TGTGCCAGCAGTGGACTCATGAGTTCTGGGGCCAACGTCCTGACTTTC
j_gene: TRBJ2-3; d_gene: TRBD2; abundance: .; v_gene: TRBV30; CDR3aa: CAWSVSETSGWDTQYF; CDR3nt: TGTGCCTGGAGTGTTTCAGAGACTAGCGGCTGGGATACGCAGTATTTT
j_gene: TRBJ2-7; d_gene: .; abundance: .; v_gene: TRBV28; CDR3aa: CASSLRGPGEQYF; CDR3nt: TGTGCCAGCAGTTTGAGGGGACCTGGTGAGCAGTACTTC
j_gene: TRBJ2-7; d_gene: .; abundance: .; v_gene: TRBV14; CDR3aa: CASSQGTNYEQYF; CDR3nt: TGTGCCAGCAGCCAAGGGACAAACTACGAGCAGTACTTC
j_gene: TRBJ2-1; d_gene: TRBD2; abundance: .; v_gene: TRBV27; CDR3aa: CASSLSGVPYNEQFF; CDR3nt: TGTGCCAGCAGTTTGAGCGGGGTCCCCTACAATGAGCAGTTCTTC
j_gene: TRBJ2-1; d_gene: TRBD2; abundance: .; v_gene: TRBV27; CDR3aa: CASSPGASGYNEQFF; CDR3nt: TGTGCCAGCAGTCCAGGGGCTAGCGGGTACAATGAGCAGTTCTTC
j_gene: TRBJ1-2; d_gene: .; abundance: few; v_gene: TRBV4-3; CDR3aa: CASSQEWEVADNYGYTF; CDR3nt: TGCGCCAGCAGCCAAGAATGGGAAGTGGCGGATAACTATGGCTACACCTTC
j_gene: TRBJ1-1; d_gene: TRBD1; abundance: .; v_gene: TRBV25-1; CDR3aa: CASSESQGAGNTEAFF; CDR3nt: TGTGCCAGCAGTGAATCACAGGGGGCCGGGAACACTGAAGCTTTCTTT
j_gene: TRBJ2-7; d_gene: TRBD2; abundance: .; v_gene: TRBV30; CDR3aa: CAWSLAGGYEQYF; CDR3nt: TGTGCCTGGAGTCTAGCGGGAGGGTACGAGCAGTACTTC
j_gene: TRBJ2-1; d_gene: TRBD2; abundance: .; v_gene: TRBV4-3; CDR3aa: CASSQLPGRGLAVSEQFF; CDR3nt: TGCGCCAGCAGCCAACTACCGGGACGGGGACTAGCGGTGTCTGAGCAGTTCTTC
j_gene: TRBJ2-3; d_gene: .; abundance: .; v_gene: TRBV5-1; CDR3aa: CASSFLTGNTDTQYF; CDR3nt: TGCGCCAGCAGCTTCCTGACAGGAAACACAGATACGCAGTATTTT
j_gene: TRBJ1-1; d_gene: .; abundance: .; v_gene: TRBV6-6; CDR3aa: CASSYPGQNTEAFF; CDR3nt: TGTGCCAGCAGTTACCCGGGTCAGAACACTGAAGCTTTCTTT
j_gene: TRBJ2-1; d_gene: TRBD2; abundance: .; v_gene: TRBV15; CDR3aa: CATSREFPVFGGGEQFF; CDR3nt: TGTGCCACCAGCAGAGAATTTCCAGTCTTTGGCGGGGGTGAGCAGTTCTTC
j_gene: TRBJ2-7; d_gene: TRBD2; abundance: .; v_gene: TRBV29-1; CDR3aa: CSVEGGDSSYEQYF; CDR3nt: TGCAGCGTTGAGGGGGGGGATAGCTCCTACGAGCAGTACTTC
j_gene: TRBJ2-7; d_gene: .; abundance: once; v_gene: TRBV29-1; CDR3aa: CSVELPDSTYEQYF; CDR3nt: TGCAGCGTTGAATTACCGGACAGTACCTACGAGCAGTACTTC
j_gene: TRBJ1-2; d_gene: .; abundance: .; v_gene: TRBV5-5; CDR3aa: CASITPGEGYGYTF; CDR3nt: TGTGCCAGCATCACACCGGGAGAAGGCTATGGCTACACCTTC
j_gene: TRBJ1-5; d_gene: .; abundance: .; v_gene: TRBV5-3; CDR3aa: CARGRGQPQHF; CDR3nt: TGTGCCAGGGGGCGCGGTCAGCCCCAGCATTTT
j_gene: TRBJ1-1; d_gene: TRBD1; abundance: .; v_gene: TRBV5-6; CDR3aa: CASSLVGQGSEAFF; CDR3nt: TGTGCCAGCAGCTTGGTGGGACAGGGCTCTGAAGCTTTCTTT
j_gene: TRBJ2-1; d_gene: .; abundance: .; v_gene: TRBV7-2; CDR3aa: CASSRGVQFF; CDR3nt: TGTGCCAGCTCTAGGGGTGTGCAGTTCTTC
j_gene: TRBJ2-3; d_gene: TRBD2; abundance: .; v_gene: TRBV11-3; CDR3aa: CASSRRLAGGNADTQYF; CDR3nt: TGTGCCAGCAGCCGGAGGCTAGCGGGAGGAAACGCAGATACGCAGTATTTT
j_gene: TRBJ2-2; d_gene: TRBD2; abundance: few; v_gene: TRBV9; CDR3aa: CASSPGTSGTGELFF; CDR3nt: TGTGCCAGCAGCCCTGGGACTAGCGGCACCGGGGAGCTGTTTTTT
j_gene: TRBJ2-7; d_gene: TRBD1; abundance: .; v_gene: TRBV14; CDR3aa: CASSQDLRGPLGEQYF; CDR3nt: TGTGCCAGCAGCCAAGATTTGAGGGGGCCTTTGGGCGAGCAGTACTTC
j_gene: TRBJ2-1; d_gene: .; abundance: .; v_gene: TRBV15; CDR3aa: CATSRDIEGGNEQFF; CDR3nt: TGTGCCACCAGCAGAGATATCGAGGGGGGGAATGAGCAGTTCTTC
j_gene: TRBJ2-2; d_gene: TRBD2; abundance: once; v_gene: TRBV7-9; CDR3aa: CASSLQRDYPTGELFF; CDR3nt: TGTGCCAGCAGCTTGCAAAGGGACTACCCAACCGGGGAGCTGTTTTTT
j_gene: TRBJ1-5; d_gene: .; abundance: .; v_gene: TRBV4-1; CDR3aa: CASSQEWAREPQHF; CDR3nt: TGCGCCAGCAGCCAAGAGTGGGCCAGGGAGCCCCAGCATTTT
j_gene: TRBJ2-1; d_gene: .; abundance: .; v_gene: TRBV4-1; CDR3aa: CASSQDGWRLGDNEQFF; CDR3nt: TGCGCCAGCAGCCAAGATGGATGGCGACTAGGAGACAATGAGCAGTTCTTC
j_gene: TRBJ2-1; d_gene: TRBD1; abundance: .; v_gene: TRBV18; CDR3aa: CASSPHDRGSHNNEQFF; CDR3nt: TGTGCCAGCTCACCACACGACAGGGGATCACATAACAATGAGCAGTTCTTC
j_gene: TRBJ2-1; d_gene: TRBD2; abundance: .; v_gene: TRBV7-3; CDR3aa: CASSLSGSSYNEQFF; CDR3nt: TGTGCCAGCAGCCTAAGCGGGAGTTCCTACAATGAGCAGTTCTTC